A selection of T cell receptor beta chains follows, all from one sample in a study of blood T cell repertoires in COVID-19. Profiled with immunoSEQ multiplex PCR; TCRdb holds only in-frame clones, not every one. The sample carries about 230,000 clones, about 85% recorded once. The specimen was peripheral blood. The receptors were gathered from a man aged 35-49 years with acute or convalescent COVID-19. The CDR3 runs from the conserved cysteine through the conserved F or W. The order of the fields is J gene, V gene, clone size, D gene, CDR3 protein, CDR3 DNA. A D gene is named only where the DNA matches it firmly. Clone size is shown for a subset of rows, as once, few, many or a class of expanded clone.

j_call: TRBJ1-5
v_call: TRBV6-1
clone_size: .
d_call: .
cdr3_aa: CASSELGQSNQPQHF
cdr3_nt: TGTGCCAGCAGTGAATTGGGGCAGTCCAATCAGCCCCAGCATTTT

j_call: TRBJ1-2
v_call: TRBV2
clone_size: .
d_call: .
cdr3_aa: CASRWGGEGYTF
cdr3_nt: TGTGCCAGCAGATGGGGGGGTGAGGGCTACACCTTC

j_call: TRBJ1-2
v_call: TRBV4-1
clone_size: .
d_call: .
cdr3_aa: CASSQDPTDTPNYGYTF
cdr3_nt: TGCGCCAGCAGCCAAGACCCTACTGATACTCCTAACTATGGCTACACCTTC

j_call: TRBJ2-5
v_call: TRBV3-1/TRBV3-2
clone_size: .
d_call: TRBD2
cdr3_aa: CASRTSGGLIRRETQYF
cdr3_nt: TGTGCCAGCAGGACTAGCGGGGGACTAATCAGGAGGGAGACCCAGTACTTC

j_call: TRBJ2-2
v_call: TRBV12-5
clone_size: .
d_call: .
cdr3_aa: CASGLELERTGELFF
cdr3_nt: TGTGCTAGTGGTTTGGAGCTAGAGAGGACCGGGGAGCTGTTTTTT

j_call: TRBJ2-1
v_call: TRBV15
clone_size: .
d_call: .
cdr3_aa: CATSRVTALSYNEQFF
cdr3_nt: TGTGCCACCAGCAGAGTTACAGCCTTATCCTACAATGAGCAGTTCTTC

j_call: TRBJ1-2
v_call: TRBV2
clone_size: .
d_call: TRBD1
cdr3_aa: CASSNAGTGADGYTF
cdr3_nt: TGTGCCAGCAGTAATGCCGGGACAGGGGCTGATGGCTACACCTTC

j_call: TRBJ1-2
v_call: TRBV7-2
clone_size: .
d_call: .
cdr3_aa: CASSLQANYGYTF
cdr3_nt: TGTGCCAGCAGCTTACAGGCTAACTATGGCTACACCTTC

j_call: TRBJ1-5
v_call: TRBV18
clone_size: few
d_call: .
cdr3_aa: CASSPGLNQPQHF
cdr3_nt: TGTGCCAGCTCACCGGGGCTCAATCAGCCCCAGCATTTT

j_call: TRBJ1-2
v_call: TRBV6-2/TRBV6-3
clone_size: .
d_call: TRBD1
cdr3_aa: CASSRGTGNYGYTF
cdr3_nt: TGTGCCAGCAGTCGTGGGACAGGGAACTATGGCTACACCTTC

j_call: TRBJ2-3
v_call: TRBV27
clone_size: .
d_call: .
cdr3_aa: CASKKTGTDTQYF
cdr3_nt: TGTGCCAGCAAAAAAACAGGGACAGATACGCAGTATTTT

j_call: TRBJ2-3
v_call: TRBV5-4
clone_size: .
d_call: TRBD2
cdr3_aa: CASSLGTSGTDTQYF
cdr3_nt: TGTGCCAGCAGTTTAGGAACTAGCGGCACAGATACGCAGTATTTT

j_call: TRBJ1-1
v_call: TRBV7-2
clone_size: .
d_call: TRBD1
cdr3_aa: CASSVKTGGGTEAFF
cdr3_nt: TGTGCCAGCAGCGTGAAGACAGGGGGCGGCACTGAAGCTTTCTTT

j_call: TRBJ2-3
v_call: TRBV5-1
clone_size: .
d_call: .
cdr3_aa: CASSPALMFTDTQYF
cdr3_nt: TGCGCCAGCAGCCCAGCGCTGATGTTCACAGATACGCAGTATTTT

j_call: TRBJ1-1
v_call: TRBV28
clone_size: .
d_call: .
cdr3_aa: CASSRYGSGTEAFF
cdr3_nt: TGTGCCAGCAGTAGGTATGGGTCAGGCACTGAAGCTTTCTTT

j_call: TRBJ2-1
v_call: TRBV5-4
clone_size: .
d_call: TRBD2
cdr3_aa: CASSTTSGTYNEQFF
cdr3_nt: TGTGCCAGCAGCACAACTAGCGGGACCTACAATGAGCAGTTCTTC

j_call: TRBJ2-3
v_call: TRBV5-1
clone_size: .
d_call: TRBD2
cdr3_aa: CARSLGGGVYSTDTQYF
cdr3_nt: TGCGCCCGCAGCTTGGGCGGGGGGGTTTATAGCACAGATACGCAGTATTTT

j_call: TRBJ1-4
v_call: TRBV2
clone_size: .
d_call: TRBD1
cdr3_aa: CASREQGAGTEKLFF
cdr3_nt: TGTGCCAGCAGGGAACAGGGGGCTGGGACTGAAAAACTGTTTTTT

j_call: TRBJ2-1
v_call: TRBV6-2/TRBV6-3
clone_size: .
d_call: .
cdr3_aa: CASSYSGVRTVMDEQFF
cdr3_nt: TGTGCCAGCAGTTACTCAGGAGTCAGGACAGTGATGGATGAGCAGTTCTTC

j_call: TRBJ1-1
v_call: TRBV28
clone_size: .
d_call: .
cdr3_aa: CASSLSRSTEAFF
cdr3_nt: TGTGCCAGCAGTTTAAGCCGGAGCACTGAAGCTTTCTTT

j_call: TRBJ2-5
v_call: TRBV7-3
clone_size: .
d_call: .
cdr3_aa: CASSLQGGVEATQYF
cdr3_nt: TGTGCCAGCAGCTTACAGGGGGGCGTGGAGGCGACCCAGTACTTC

j_call: TRBJ2-5
v_call: TRBV7-8
clone_size: .
d_call: TRBD2
cdr3_aa: CASSQNSGLGTQETQYF
cdr3_nt: TGTGCCAGCAGCCAAAACTCAGGACTAGGAACCCAAGAGACCCAGTACTTC

j_call: TRBJ1-2
v_call: TRBV12-3/TRBV12-4
clone_size: .
d_call: TRBD1
cdr3_aa: CASSTGGHGYTF
cdr3_nt: TGTGCCAGCAGTACAGGGGGCCATGGCTACACCTTC

j_call: TRBJ1-2
v_call: TRBV5-6
clone_size: .
d_call: .
cdr3_aa: CASSLSSPLGYGYTF
cdr3_nt: TGTGCCAGCAGCTTGAGTTCTCCTCTCGGCTATGGCTACACCTTC

j_call: TRBJ2-3
v_call: TRBV6-5
clone_size: .
d_call: .
cdr3_aa: CASSYGGATDTQYF
cdr3_nt: TGTGCCAGCAGTTACGGGGGGGCGACAGATACGCAGTATTTT